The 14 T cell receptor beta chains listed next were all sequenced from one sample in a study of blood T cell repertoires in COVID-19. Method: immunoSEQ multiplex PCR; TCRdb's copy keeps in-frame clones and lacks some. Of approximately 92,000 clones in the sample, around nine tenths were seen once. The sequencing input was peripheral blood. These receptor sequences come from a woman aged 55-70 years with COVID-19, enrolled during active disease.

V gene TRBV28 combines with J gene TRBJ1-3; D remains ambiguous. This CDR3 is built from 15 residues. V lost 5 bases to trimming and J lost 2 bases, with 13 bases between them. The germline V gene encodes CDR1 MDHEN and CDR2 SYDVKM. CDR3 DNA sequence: TGTGCCAGCAGTCCTAGCGAGTGGCCTGGAAACACCATATATTTT. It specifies CASSPSEWPGNTIYF.

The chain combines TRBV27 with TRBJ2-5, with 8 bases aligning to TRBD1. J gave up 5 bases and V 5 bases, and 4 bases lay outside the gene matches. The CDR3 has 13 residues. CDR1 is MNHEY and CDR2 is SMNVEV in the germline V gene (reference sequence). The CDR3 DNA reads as TGTGCCAGCAGTGCCAGGGGGCGGGAGACCCAGTACTTC. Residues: CASSARGRETQYF.

CDR3 sequence (DNA): TGTGCCAGCAGCCCCGGGACAGCAACTAATGAAAAACTGTTTTTT. Protein product: CASSPGTATNEKLFF. The chain couples TRBV7-7 to TRBJ1-4; TRBD1 aligns across 7 bases. The CDR3 contains 15 residues. CDR1 is SSHAT and CDR2 is FNYEAQ in the germline V gene (reference sequence). V lost 5 bases to trimming and J lost 0 bases; unmatched junction nucleotides: 3.

The CDR3 loop is CASSQLYQGRVNTEAFF. DNA of the CDR3: TGTGCCAGCAGCCAATTATACCAGGGGCGGGTGAACACTGAAGCTTTCTTT. J is TRBJ1-1 and V is TRBV4-2; D may be TRBD1 (6 bases). The CDR3 spans 17 residues. Germline assignment: CDR1 LGHNA and CDR2 YNFKEQ. Trimming took 2 bases from V and 0 from J, leaving 16 bases between them.

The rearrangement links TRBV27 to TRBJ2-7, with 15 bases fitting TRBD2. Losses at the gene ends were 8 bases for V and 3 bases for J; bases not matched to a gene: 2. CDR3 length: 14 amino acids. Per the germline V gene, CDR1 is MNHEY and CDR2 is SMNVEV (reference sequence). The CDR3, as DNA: TGTGCCAGCTCGGGACTAGCGGGGGGCTACGAGCAGTACTTC. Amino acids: CASSGLAGGYEQYF.

The DNA for the CDR3 is TGTGCCAGCAGTGAGAAGACAACAGGGGGCTATAATTCACCCCTCCACTTT. This sequence encodes CASSEKTTGGYNSPLHF. This chain uses TRBV25-1 with TRBJ1-6, with 8 bases identical to TRBD1. The CDR3 spans 17 residues. Trimming at V came to 3 bases and at J to 3 bases, leaving 7 bases not matched to a gene. Per germline, CDR1 MGHDK and CDR2 SYGVNS.

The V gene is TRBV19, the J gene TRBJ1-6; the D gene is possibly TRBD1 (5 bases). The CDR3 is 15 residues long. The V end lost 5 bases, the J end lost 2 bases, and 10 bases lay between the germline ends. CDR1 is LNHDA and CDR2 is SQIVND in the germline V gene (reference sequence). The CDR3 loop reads CASSGQGAYNSPLHF. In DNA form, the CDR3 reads TGTGCCAGTAGTGGGCAGGGCGCCTATAATTCACCCCTCCACTTT. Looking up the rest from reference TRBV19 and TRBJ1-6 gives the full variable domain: DGGITQSPKYLFRKEGQNVTLSCEQNLNHDAMYWYRQDPGQGLRLIYYSQIVNDFQKGDIAEGYSVSREKKESFPLTVTSAQKNPTAFYLCASSGQGAYNSPLHFGNGTRLTVT.

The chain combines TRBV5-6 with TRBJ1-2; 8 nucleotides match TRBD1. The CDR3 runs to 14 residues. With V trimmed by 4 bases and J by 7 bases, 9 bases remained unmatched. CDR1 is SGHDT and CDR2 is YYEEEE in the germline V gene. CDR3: CASSQGQGGIGYTF. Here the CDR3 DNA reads TGTGCCAGCAGCCAAGGACAGGGAGGAATTGGCTACACCTTC.

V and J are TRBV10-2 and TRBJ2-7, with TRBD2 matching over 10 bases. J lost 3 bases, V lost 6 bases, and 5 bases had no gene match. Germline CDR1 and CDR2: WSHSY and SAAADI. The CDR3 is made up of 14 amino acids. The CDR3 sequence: CASRTTSGVYEQYF. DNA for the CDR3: TGCGCCAGCAGAACCACTAGCGGGGTCTACGAGCAGTACTTC.

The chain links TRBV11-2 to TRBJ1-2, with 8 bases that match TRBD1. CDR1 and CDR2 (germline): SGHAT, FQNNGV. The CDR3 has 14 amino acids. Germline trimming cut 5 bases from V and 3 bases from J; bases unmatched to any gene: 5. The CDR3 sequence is CASSPTGGDYGYTF. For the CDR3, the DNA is TGTGCCAGCAGCCCTACAGGGGGAGACTATGGCTACACCTTC.

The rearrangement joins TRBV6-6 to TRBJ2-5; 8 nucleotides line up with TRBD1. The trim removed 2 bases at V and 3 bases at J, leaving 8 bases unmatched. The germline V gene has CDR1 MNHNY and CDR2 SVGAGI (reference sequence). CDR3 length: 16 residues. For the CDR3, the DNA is TGTGCCAGCAGTTACAAAGAGGGACAGGCTGAAGAGACCCAGTACTTC. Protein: CASSYKEGQAEETQYF.

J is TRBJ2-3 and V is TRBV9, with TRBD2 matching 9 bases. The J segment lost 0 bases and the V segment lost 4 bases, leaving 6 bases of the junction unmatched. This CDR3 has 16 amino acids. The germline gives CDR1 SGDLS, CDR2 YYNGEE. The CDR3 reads CASSLLSGGSTDTQYF. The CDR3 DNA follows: TGTGCCAGCAGCCTACTCAGCGGGGGGAGCACAGATACGCAGTATTTT.

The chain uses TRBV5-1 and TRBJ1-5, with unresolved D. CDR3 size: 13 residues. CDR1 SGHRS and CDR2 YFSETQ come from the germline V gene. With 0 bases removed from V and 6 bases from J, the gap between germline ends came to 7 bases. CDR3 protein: CASSLAPGQPQHF. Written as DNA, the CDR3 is TGCGCCAGCAGCTTGGCCCCCGGTCAGCCCCAGCATTTT.

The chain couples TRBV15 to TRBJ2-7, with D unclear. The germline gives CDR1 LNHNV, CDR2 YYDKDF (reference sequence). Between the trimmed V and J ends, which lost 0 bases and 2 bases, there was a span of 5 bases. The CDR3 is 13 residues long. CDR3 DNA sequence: TGTGCCACCAGCAGAGATTGGCCCTACGAGCAGTACTTC. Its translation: CATSRDWPYEQYF.